This T cell receptor (beta chain) was sequenced during a study of cytomegalovirus exposure and HLA in healthy donors. Overall study findings and caveats: Whilst most TCR sequences proved rare, a subset of public TCRs occurred across many donors.

This table comes from immunoSEQ multiplex PCR, and its TCRdb copy is limited to in-frame clones, with some not included. The repertoire holds about 55,000 clones, with 75% to 95% as singletons. The CDR3 totals 14 residues. V was pared by 3 bases and J by 3 bases, with 5 bases of the junction left unmatched. Germline CDR1 reads SGHTA; CDR2 reads FQGNSA. This clone was seen just once. Antigen: not known. The chain links TRBV7-2 to TRBJ2-7; TRBD1 aligns across 7 bases. This clonotype originated in a man between 18 and 29 years old in good health and CMV-seronegative. Sequenced material: PBMCs. The CDR3 loop is CASSFDRASYEQYF. CDR3 nucleotides: TGTGCCAGCAGCTTCGACAGGGCGAGCTACGAGCAGTACTTC. Drawing the rest from reference TRBV7-2 and TRBJ2-7, the complete variable domain is GAGVSQSPSNKVTEKGKDVELRCDPISGHTALYWYRQSLGQGLEFLIYFQGNSAPDKSGLPSDRFSAERTGGSVSTLTIQRTQQEDSAVYLCASSFDRASYEQYFGPGTRLTVT.